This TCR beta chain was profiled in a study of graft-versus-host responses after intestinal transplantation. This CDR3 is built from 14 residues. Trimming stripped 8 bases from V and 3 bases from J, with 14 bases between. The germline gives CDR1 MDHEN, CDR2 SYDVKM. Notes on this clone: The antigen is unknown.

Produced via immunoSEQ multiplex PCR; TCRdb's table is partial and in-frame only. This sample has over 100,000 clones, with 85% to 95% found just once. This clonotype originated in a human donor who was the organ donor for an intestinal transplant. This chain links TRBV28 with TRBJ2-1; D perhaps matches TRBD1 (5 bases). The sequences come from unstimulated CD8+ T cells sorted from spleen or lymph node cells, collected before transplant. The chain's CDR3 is CASQSQGDYNEQFF. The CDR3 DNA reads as TGTGCCAGCCAGTCTCAAGGGGACTACAATGAGCAGTTCTTC.